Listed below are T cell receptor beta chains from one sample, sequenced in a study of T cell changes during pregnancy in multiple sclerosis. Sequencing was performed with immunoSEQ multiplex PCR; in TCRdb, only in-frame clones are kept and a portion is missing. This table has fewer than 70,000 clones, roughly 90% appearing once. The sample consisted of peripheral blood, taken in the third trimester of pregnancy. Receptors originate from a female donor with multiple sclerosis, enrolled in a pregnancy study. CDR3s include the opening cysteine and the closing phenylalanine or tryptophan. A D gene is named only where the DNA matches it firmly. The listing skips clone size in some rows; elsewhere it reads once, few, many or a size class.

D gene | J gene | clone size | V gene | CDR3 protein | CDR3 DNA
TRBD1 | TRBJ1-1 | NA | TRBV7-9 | CASSLALRGPNTEAFF | TGTGCCAGCAGCTTAGCCCTCAGGGGGCCGAACACTGAAGCTTTCTTT
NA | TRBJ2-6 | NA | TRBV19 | CASSQFTGSGANVLTF | TGTGCCAGTAGCCAATTTACAGGGTCTGGGGCCAACGTCCTGACTTTC
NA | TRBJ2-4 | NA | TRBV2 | CASSESGAHIQYF | TGTGCCAGCAGTGAAAGTGGGGCCCACATTCAGTACTTC
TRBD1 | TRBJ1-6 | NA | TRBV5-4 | CASSLGQGAGNSPLHF | TGTGCCAGCAGCCTGGGGCAGGGGGCGGGTAATTCACCCCTCCACTTT
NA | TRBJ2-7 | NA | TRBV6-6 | CASSRGLLYEQYF | TGTGCCAGCAGCCGCGGACTACTCTACGAGCAGTACTTC
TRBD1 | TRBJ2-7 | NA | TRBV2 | CASRRSGTGPYEQYF | TGTGCCAGCAGACGTTCCGGGACAGGGCCCTACGAGCAGTACTTC
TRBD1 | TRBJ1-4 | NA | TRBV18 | CASSSGQGNEKLFF | TGTGCCAGCTCATCGGGACAGGGAAATGAAAAACTGTTTTTT
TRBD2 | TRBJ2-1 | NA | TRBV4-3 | CASSPRFLGGVFSYNEQFF | TGCGCCAGCAGCCCCCGGTTTCTGGGGGGGGTTTTCTCCTACAATGAGCAGTTCTTC
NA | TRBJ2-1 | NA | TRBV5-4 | CASSADRAYNEQFF | TGTGCCAGCAGCGCTGACAGAGCCTACAATGAGCAGTTCTTC
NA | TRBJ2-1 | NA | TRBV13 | CASSSGQGWSYNEQFF | TGTGCCAGCAGCTCCGGTCAGGGGTGGTCCTACAATGAGCAGTTCTTC
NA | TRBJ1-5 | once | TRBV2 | CASRGGTSNQPQHF | TGTGCCAGCAGGGGGGGTACGAGCAATCAGCCCCAGCATTTT
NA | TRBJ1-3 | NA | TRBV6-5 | CASSMGDTIYF | TGTGCCAGCAGTATGGGAGACACCATATATTTT
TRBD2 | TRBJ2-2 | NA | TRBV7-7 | CASSSLAGNTGELFF | TGTGCTAGCAGCTCACTAGCGGGGAACACCGGGGAGCTGTTTTTT
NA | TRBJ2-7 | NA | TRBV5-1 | CASSLGRTPYYEQYF | TGCGCCAGCAGCTTGGGCCGGACACCCTACTACGAGCAGTACTTC
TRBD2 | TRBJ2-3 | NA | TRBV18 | CASSPTLAGGDTQYF | TGTGCCAGCTCACCCACGCTAGCGGGAGGAGATACGCAGTATTTT
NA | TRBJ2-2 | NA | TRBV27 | CASSFWSSHGNTGELFF | TGTGCCAGCAGTTTTTGGTCGAGCCACGGGAACACCGGGGAGCTGTTTTTT